These 28 T cell receptor beta chains originate from one sample sequenced in a study of T-cell memory formation after mild COVID-19. MiXCR was run by TCRdb on the 5' RACE reads, yielding one entry per CDR3 protein. The sample carries 100,000 to 150,000 distinct CDR3 sequences, roughly 6% recorded once. The sample taken for sequencing was PBMCs or a T cell subset sorted from them (not recorded which). These receptors were obtained from an adult woman who had mild COVID-19 (a few samples of this study predate the infection). Cell type and time point are not known.

Many counts were recorded for this clonotype. The genes are TRBV5-1 and TRBJ2-1; D unresolved. The V end lost 5 bases, the J end lost 4 bases, and 13 bases lay between the germline ends. Germline values: CDR1 SGHRS, CDR2 YFSETQ. The CDR3 is 14 residues long. The CDR3 nucleotides read TGCGCCAGCAGGTCAGGAGAGACATACAATGAGCAGTTCTTC. Translation: CASRSGETYNEQFF.

The J gene is TRBJ1-1, the V gene TRBV7-9; D not resolved. In germline, CDR1 is SEHNR, CDR2 FQNEAQ (reference sequence). The ends were cut back, 2 bases at V and 0 bases at J, with 16 bases in the middle. There are 17 residues in the CDR3. CDR3 residues: CASSLLQSTQLNTEAFF. In DNA form, the CDR3 reads TGTGCCAGCAGCTTATTGCAATCGACACAGCTGAACACTGAAGCTTTCTTT.

V gene TRBV9 combines with J gene TRBJ1-2; D unclear. Germline V gene sequence: CDR1 SGDLS, CDR2 YYNGEE. Trimming cost V 2 bases and J 3 bases, with 17 bases left between them. This CDR3 has 16 residues. The CDR3, as DNA: TGTGCCAGCAGCGTCGGAATGGTTAACGCCGACTATGGCTACACCTTC. It encodes CASSVGMVNADYGYTF.

In this sample, this clonotype turned up many times. The V and J genes are TRBV7-2 and TRBJ2-1; TRBD1 is a possible D gene (8 bases). Trimming pared 5 bases from V and 2 bases from J, leaving 13 bases between. The CDR3 has 15 residues. The V gene's germline CDR1 is SGHTA and CDR2 FQGNSA. CDR3 DNA: TGTGCCAGCAGCCTACAGGGGGGGACCTACAATGAGCAGTTCTTC. This translates into CASSLQGGTYNEQFF. The full variable domain, completed using reference TRBV7-2 and TRBJ2-1, is GAGVSQSPSNKVTEKGKDVELRCDPISGHTALYWYRQSLGQGLEFLIYFQGNSAPDKSGLPSDRFSAERTGGSVSTLTIQRTQQEDSAVYLCASSLQGGTYNEQFFGPGTRLTVL.

This chain joins TRBV20-1 and TRBJ1-4; weak D call: TRBD1 (5 bases). The ends were cut back, 7 bases at V and 5 bases at J, with 8 bases in the middle. The germline V gene encodes CDR1 DFQATT and CDR2 SNEGSKA (reference sequence). The CDR3 extends over 11 amino acids. CDR3 bases: TGCAGTGTGGAGGGGAATGAAAAACTGTTTTTT. Its translation is CSVEGNEKLFF.

This clonotype was counted many times. This chain joins TRBV6-5 and TRBJ2-5; possibly TRBD1 or TRBD2 for D (6 bases each). This CDR3 region has 13 residues. Between the trimmed V and J ends, which lost 4 bases and 10 bases, there was a span of 16 bases. CDR1 is MNHEY and CDR2 is SVGAGI in the germline V gene. The CDR3 loop is CASSSTGTGDQYF. The DNA of the CDR3 is TGTGCCAGCAGTTCTACAGGGACGGGAGACCAGTACTTC.

The chain has TRBV5-1 and TRBJ1-5; 8 positions match TRBD1. Germline lookup yields CDR1 SGHRS and CDR2 YFSETQ. Unmatched junction bases numbered 6, after V lost 0 bases and J lost 7 bases. This CDR3 spans 15 amino acids. The CDR3 spells CASSLAGGSRQPQHF. CDR3 DNA sequence: TGCGCCAGCAGCTTGGCAGGGGGCTCACGGCAGCCCCAGCATTTT.

V gene TRBV7-6 combines with J gene TRBJ2-1; 7 positions match TRBD2. This CDR3 spans 15 amino acids. With 5 bases clipped from V and 3 bases from J, the junction kept 7 bases outside the gene matches. Germline CDR1 is SGHVS and CDR2 is FNYEAQ. CDR3 DNA: TGTGCCAGCAGCCTGGGGGGGGAGGTCTACAATGAGCAGTTCTTC. Protein product: CASSLGGEVYNEQFF.

The chain uses TRBV3-1 and TRBJ2-7; weak D call: TRBD2 (5 bases). CDR1 and CDR2 (germline): LGHDT, YNNKEL (reference sequence). The CDR3 runs to 15 residues. Trimming took 3 bases from V and 4 from J, leaving 16 bases between them. Written as DNA, the CDR3 is TGTGCCAGCAGCCAGGACTCTACGAAACCATACGAGCAGTACTTC. Encoded protein: CASSQDSTKPYEQYF.

V usage is TRBV19 and J usage is TRBJ1-2; D may be TRBD1 (5 bases). Germline V CDR1 and CDR2: LNHDA, SQIVND (reference sequence). The CDR3 has 13 residues. Between the trimmed V and J ends, which lost 4 bases and 1 base, there was a span of 7 bases. This CDR3 is CASSTRVNYGYTF. In nucleotides, the CDR3 is TGTGCCAGTAGTACCAGGGTTAACTATGGCTACACCTTC.

The rearrangement uses TRBV7-9 and TRBJ2-1; 8 bases are a match to TRBD2. The CDR3 consists of 16 residues. Germline trimming cut 5 bases from V and 6 bases from J; bases unmatched to any gene: 12. Germline loops: CDR1 SEHNR, CDR2 FQNEAQ (reference sequence). The CDR3 nucleotides are TGTGCCAGCAGCAGATTAGCGGGGACCCTAGGCAATGAGCAGTTCTTC. This gives the protein CASSRLAGTLGNEQFF.

On this clonotype itself: Since a much larger clone is just one base distant, this may be a read error. The chain couples TRBV6-5 to TRBJ1-2; D uncertain. Germline loops: CDR1 MNHEY, CDR2 SVGAGI. CDR3 length: 15 residues. The CDR3 region is CDSSYRFVGVDGYTF. As DNA, the CDR3 is TGTGACAGCAGTTACCGGTTCGTCGGGGTGGACGGCTACACCTTC.

This rearrangement joins TRBV20-1 to TRBJ2-1; tentative D call: TRBD2 (5 bases). Germline-derived CDR1 and CDR2 are DFQATT and SNEGSKA (reference sequence). V shed 2 bases and J shed 6 bases, with 11 bases lying between them. The CDR3 is made up of 13 amino acids. CDR3 sequence reads: CSARLRRGNEQFF. CDR3 coding DNA: TGCAGTGCTAGACTTCGCCGGGGCAATGAGCAGTTCTTC.

The chain carries TRBV7-9 and TRBJ2-1, with TRBD1 matching over 9 bases. The CDR3 spans 14 residues. Germline lookup yields CDR1 SEHNR and CDR2 FQNEAQ (reference sequence). J was trimmed by 3 bases and V by 7 bases; bases with no gene match: 4. DNA for the CDR3: TGTGCCAGCACCACGGGACAGGGCTACAATGAGCAGTTCTTC. Translated: CASTTGQGYNEQFF.

This clonotype was counted between two and nine times. V is TRBV29-1 and J is TRBJ2-3; D is undetermined. V dropped 6 bases and J dropped 4 bases, with 11 bases sitting between them. Germline V gives CDR1 SQVTM, CDR2 ANQGSEA. The CDR3 contains 12 residues. For the CDR3, the DNA is TGCAGCGTAGAGTATGGGCCAGATACGCAGTATTTT. Protein product: CSVEYGPDTQYF.

This clonotype was counted ten times or more. V is TRBV7-8 and J is TRBJ2-7; D uncertain. The V gene's germline CDR1 is SGHVS and CDR2 FQNEAQ. Trimming pared 4 bases from V and 5 bases from J, leaving 15 bases between. The CDR3 spans 14 residues. Here the CDR3 reads CASSSSRVEHEQYF. In DNA, the CDR3 is TGTGCCAGCAGCTCGAGTCGTGTGGAACACGAGCAGTACTTC.

This clonotype was counted many times. This chain links TRBV12-3 or TRBV12-4 with TRBJ1-1, with D unresolved. V was clipped by 6 bases and J by 0 bases, with 8 bases between them. The CDR3 has 13 residues. The DNA of the CDR3 is TGTGCCAGCAGACTCACACTGAACACTGAAGCTTTCTTT. Translation gives CASRLTLNTEAFF.

V usage is TRBV5-1 and J usage is TRBJ2-2; 7 bases match TRBD2. CDR1 is SGHRS and CDR2 is YFSETQ in the germline V gene. The CDR3 runs 17 residues. V lost 0 bases, J lost 2 bases, and 7 bases stayed unmatched. CDR3 loop: CASSLGPSGTNTGELFF. CDR3 DNA sequence: TGCGCCAGCAGCTTGGGGCCTAGCGGAACAAACACCGGGGAGCTGTTTTTT.

The table lists this clonotype with many counts. This sequence joins TRBV7-3 and TRBJ2-1; 11 nucleotides agree with TRBD2. There are 16 residues in the CDR3. V gave up 5 bases and J gave up 4 bases; unmatched junction bases: 7. Germline lookup yields CDR1 SGHTA and CDR2 FQGTGA. The CDR3 bases are TGTGCCAGCAGCCCCCGACTAGCGGGGACTTACAATGAGCAGTTCTTC. Its translation is CASSPRLAGTYNEQFF.

This clonotype has more than one count but fewer than ten. The gene calls are TRBV10-3 and TRBJ2-5; D uncertain. The CDR3 has 12 amino acids. CDR1 is ENHRY and CDR2 is SYGVKD in the germline V gene. Trimming removed 6 bases at V and 3 bases at J, with 8 bases between. The CDR3 DNA reads as TGTGCCATCAGCCAGGCTGAAGAGACCCAGTACTTC. Protein product: CAISQAEETQYF.

The chain couples TRBV5-1 to TRBJ2-5; 8 nucleotides match TRBD1. J was trimmed by 2 bases and V by 6 bases; bases with no gene match: 12. This CDR3 is 16 amino acids long. Germline lookup yields CDR1 SGHRS and CDR2 YFSETQ. CDR3 loop: CASMLLGTGSQETQYF. CDR3 DNA sequence: TGCGCCAGCATGCTCCTGGGGACAGGTTCACAAGAGACCCAGTACTTC.

This clonotype was found a few times. The gene calls are TRBV6-5 and TRBJ1-6; no clear D gene. Trimming removed 2 bases at V and 13 bases at J, with 12 bases between. This CDR3 is 13 amino acids long. The germline gives CDR1 MNHEY, CDR2 SVGAGI. CDR3 nucleotides: TGTGCCAGCAGTTACGGCATCACAACGCCCCTCCACTTT. This codes for CASSYGITTPLHF.

This clonotype was counted only a few times. The rearrangement joins TRBV6-1 to TRBJ2-5; D not resolved. CDR1 and CDR2 (germline): MNHNS, SASEGT. CDR3 length: 10 amino acids. Trimming pared 8 bases from V and 2 bases from J, leaving 3 bases between. In DNA, the CDR3 is TGTGCCAGCCATCAAGAGACCCAGTACTTC. Its translation is CASHQETQYF.

The V and J genes are TRBV15 and TRBJ2-5, with 8 bases matching TRBD2. CDR3 length: 16 amino acids. In germline, CDR1 is LNHNV, CDR2 YYDKDF (reference sequence). The V gene end was trimmed by 1 base and the J gene end by 5 bases; junction bases not matched to a gene: 9. CDR3 sequence (DNA): TGTGCCACCAGCAGAGGGGGCGGGAGGTTCGGGGAGACCCAGTACTTC. Encoded protein: CATSRGGGRFGETQYF.

This chain joins TRBV7-2 and TRBJ2-5; D is ambiguous. Trimming removed 3 bases at V and 2 bases at J, with 7 bases between. Per the germline V gene, CDR1 is SGHTA and CDR2 is FQGNSA. CDR3 size: 13 residues. CDR3 DNA: TGTGCCAGCAGCTTGCGGATTCAAGAGACCCAGTACTTC. Translated: CASSLRIQETQYF.

Many counts were recorded for this clonotype. The chain couples TRBV11-1 to TRBJ2-2, with unresolved D. The germline CDR1 and CDR2 sequences are SGHAT and FQDESV (reference sequence). Deletions cut 5 bases from V and 0 bases from J, with 13 bases between. This CDR3 has 16 amino acids. CDR3 protein: CASSPRVFANTGELFF. CDR3 nucleotides: TGTGCCAGCAGCCCAAGGGTATTTGCGAACACCGGGGAGCTGTTTTTT.

This clonotype was detected only a few times. J is TRBJ1-1 and V is TRBV5-5; TRBD1 matches 7 bases. Trimming took 7 bases from V and 8 from J; bases not matched to a gene: 8. Looked up from germline, CDR1 is SGHKS and CDR2 is YYEKEE (reference sequence). The CDR3 is 12 residues long. This chain's CDR3 is CASGRGGSEAFF. As DNA, the CDR3 is TGTGCCAGCGGAAGAGGGGGCTCCGAAGCTTTCTTT.

In this sample, this clonotype turned up a few times. This sequence joins TRBV20-1 and TRBJ1-6; D is uncertain. Looked up from germline, CDR1 is DFQATT and CDR2 is SNEGSKA (reference sequence). The germline V and J ends were trimmed by 0 bases and 8 bases, with 14 bases remaining between them. The CDR3 length is 15 residues. CDR3 bases: TGCAGTGCTAGAGATGTCGAGACCCCATATTCACCCCTCCACTTT. It translates to CSARDVETPYSPLHF.